A selection of T cell receptor beta chains follows, all from one sample in a study of naive and memory T cell subsets. TCRdb ran MiXCR on the UMI-ligation and nested PCR reads and lists one entry per CDR3 protein. The sample shows tens of thousands of distinct CDR3 sequences, 8% to 9.5% of them seen only once. Sequenced material: naive CD8+ T cells from blood. Receptors originate from a human donor in good health. Each CDR3 is given without its conserved first and last residue. The order of the fields is clone size, V gene, J gene, D gene, CDR3 protein. D genes are given only for firm matches. Clone size is given for some rows only: seen once, a few or many times, or a class if the clone is expanded.

>many|TRBV4-2|TRBJ2-2|-
ASSQGSSGELF
>many|TRBV29-1|TRBJ2-7|TRBD2
SVEEGSGRSYEQY
>few|TRBV12-3/TRBV12-4|TRBJ2-7|TRBD2
ASSFSSGGTYEQY
>few|TRBV7-2|TRBJ2-7|TRBD2
ASSFGLANYEQY
>-|TRBV20-1|TRBJ2-3|-
SAYTDTQY
>few|TRBV7-2|TRBJ2-7|-
ASSQDAGAYEQY
>-|TRBV30|TRBJ2-2|-
ACLVLSGELF
>few|TRBV7-2|TRBJ2-1|-
ASSPDPDNEQF
>-|TRBV20-1|TRBJ2-3|-
SARRESTDTQY
>-|TRBV30|TRBJ1-5|-
AWIRGLLSGQPQH
>few|TRBV29-1|TRBJ1-3|-
SVEGTGNTIY
>-|TRBV28|TRBJ1-5|-
ASSPGVSSNQPQH
>-|TRBV20-1|TRBJ2-3|TRBD2
SSRIIGRRADTQY
>once|TRBV24-1|TRBJ2-1|TRBD1
ATSVPGGNEQF
>few|TRBV27|TRBJ2-3|TRBD2
ASGGYTQY
>few|TRBV12-3/TRBV12-4|TRBJ1-4|TRBD1
ASSGDRTTNEKLF
>many|TRBV14|TRBJ2-7|-
ASSQGRVGEQY
>many|TRBV19|TRBJ2-3|TRBD2
ASSIWRLAEGDTQY
>-|TRBV12-3/TRBV12-4|TRBJ2-3|TRBD2
ASSFTSGLAGTSTDTQY
>few|TRBV28|TRBJ2-2|TRBD1
ASSTKARGRINGELF
>-|TRBV6-2/TRBV6-3|TRBJ1-1|-
ASSGGFEAF
>-|TRBV6-6|TRBJ1-2|-
ASSQASNYGYT
>many|TRBV20-1|TRBJ2-7|-
SAVETSARYEQY
>few|TRBV2|TRBJ2-6|TRBD1
ASPSTQGDGANVLT
>many|TRBV6-4|TRBJ2-1|-
ASSVQGSNEQF
>once|TRBV9|TRBJ2-7|TRBD2
ASSVGSSGIYEQY
>many|TRBV29-1|TRBJ2-5|-
SVGTAQETQY
>-|TRBV4-3|TRBJ2-2|TRBD2
ASSQGSRGAGELF
>once|TRBV10-3|TRBJ2-1|-
AISARAARDEQF
>many|TRBV4-2|TRBJ2-7|-
ASSQESLALSSYEQY
>-|TRBV4-3|TRBJ1-4|TRBD1
ASSQIGQGGEKLF
>-|TRBV25-1|TRBJ1-1|TRBD1
ASSVSGTGIMNTEAF
>many|TRBV20-1|TRBJ2-3|TRBD2
SARSASGHSPDTQY
>many|TRBV7-9|TRBJ2-7|-
ASSYEKEQY
>-|TRBV3-1|TRBJ2-4|TRBD2
ASSQAGTSGSKGKNIQY
>-|TRBV4-1|TRBJ2-1|TRBD2
ASSQPGLVNEQF
>-|TRBV20-1|TRBJ2-1|-
SASSTSSNEQF
>few|TRBV12-3/TRBV12-4|TRBJ2-5|-
ASSSEETQY
>many|TRBV3-1|TRBJ2-2|-
ASSQVVTGETGELF
>-|TRBV29-1|TRBJ2-7|TRBD1
SVEGFPGTGQVDYEQY
>many|TRBV7-6|TRBJ2-1|-
ASSYRGGNDGWF
>-|TRBV12-3/TRBV12-4|TRBJ1-3|-
ASSPSMGGPGNTIY
>few|TRBV20-1|TRBJ1-3|TRBD1
SARGQGRAGNTIY
>-|TRBV10-2|TRBJ1-6|-
ASRSLGGEKSPLH
>-|TRBV5-5|TRBJ2-5|TRBD1
ASRRDRETETQY
>many|TRBV15|TRBJ2-5|TRBD1
ATSRSKPDRGIETQY
>-|TRBV12-3/TRBV12-4|TRBJ1-5|TRBD1
ASSPNTGQAGWPQPQH
>few|TRBV5-1|TRBJ1-1|-
ASSPGDRLI
>-|TRBV9|TRBJ2-6|-
ASSVGSGANVLT
>-|TRBV27|TRBJ2-7|TRBD2
ASSWGLAFTYEQY